This T cell receptor (beta chain) was sequenced for a study of shared clonotypes between healthy human individuals. Findings and caveats of the study: It was the few donors that limited the genetic and exposure-history diversity represented.

On this clone itself: The antigen is unknown.

Sequencing used immunoSEQ multiplex PCR; TCRdb keeps in-frame clones, though not all of them. The sample yields roughly 510,000 clones, roughly 85% seen once. The CDR3 runs 14 residues. Looked up from germline, CDR1 is SGHRS and CDR2 is YFSETQ. Deletions cut 4 bases from V and 0 bases from J, with 11 bases between. The sample comprised PBMCs. This sequence joins TRBV5-1 and TRBJ2-7, with TRBD2 as a possible D gene (6 bases). This clonotype was sampled from a woman aged 40 to 50 in good health. Some clones in this sample may be carry-over from other donors' samples. The CDR3 spells CASSPGLSSYEQYF. The CDR3 nucleotides are TGCGCCAGCAGCCCGGGACTTAGCTCCTACGAGCAGTACTTC.